A selection of T cell receptor beta chains follows, all from one sample in a study of PD-1 blockade in classical Hodgkin lymphoma. Generated by immunoSEQ multiplex PCR, the TCRdb table keeps only in-frame clones and is missing some. The repertoire includes some 96,000 clones, more than 90% of them detected once, and over 2.5% sits in the top ten. The sample consisted of peripheral blood mononuclear cells (PBMCs), taken at baseline. The receptors shown here come from a human donor with classical Hodgkin lymphoma. The CDR3 runs from the conserved cysteine through the conserved F or W. Each record gives: V gene, clone size, CDR3 protein. Only some rows state a clone size, as once, few, many or a class for expanded clones.

v_call: TRBV29-1; clone_size: once; cdr3_aa: CSVEGIAGQGNEQFF
v_call: TRBV19; clone_size: NA; cdr3_aa: CASSLDSGWPQHF
v_call: TRBV28; clone_size: NA; cdr3_aa: CASSSAGLAGSNTGELFF
v_call: TRBV20-1; clone_size: NA; cdr3_aa: CSGGEETQYF
v_call: TRBV9; clone_size: NA; cdr3_aa: CASSPYQDYEQYF
v_call: TRBV18; clone_size: NA; cdr3_aa: CASSPWTSTSYEQYF
v_call: TRBV27; clone_size: NA; cdr3_aa: CASTERGGPTGEKLFF
v_call: TRBV6-5; clone_size: NA; cdr3_aa: CASLAGTGPPIQYF
v_call: TRBV11-2; clone_size: NA; cdr3_aa: CASSSPGQRFPSYEQYF
v_call: TRBV2; clone_size: NA; cdr3_aa: CAEGARWSRVRVFF
v_call: TRBV27; clone_size: NA; cdr3_aa: CATADLRTGESGPQHF
v_call: TRBV27; clone_size: once; cdr3_aa: CASTRLGPSYEQYF
v_call: TRBV10-2; clone_size: NA; cdr3_aa: CASSIQGLPSGANVLTF
v_call: TRBV30; clone_size: NA; cdr3_aa: CAWSWGSPYGQYF
v_call: TRBV9; clone_size: NA; cdr3_aa: CASSDPFTASGAGELFF
v_call: TRBV10-3; clone_size: NA; cdr3_aa: CAISEPGTGSYEQYF
v_call: TRBV19; clone_size: NA; cdr3_aa: CASSINSGAASYEQYF
v_call: TRBV19; clone_size: few; cdr3_aa: CASSPGQARTDTQYF
v_call: TRBV27; clone_size: NA; cdr3_aa: CASSGTSTDTQYF
v_call: TRBV6-5; clone_size: NA; cdr3_aa: CASSYDSDGLYEQYF
v_call: TRBV2; clone_size: NA; cdr3_aa: CASSSVPDTQYF
v_call: TRBV4-1; clone_size: few; cdr3_aa: CASSQDEWGTEAFF
v_call: TRBV14; clone_size: NA; cdr3_aa: CASSQKSGGLAGIRTPYEQYF
v_call: TRBV5-1; clone_size: NA; cdr3_aa: CASRLDNEQFF
v_call: TRBV7-3; clone_size: NA; cdr3_aa: CASSLAGQDPDTQYF
v_call: TRBV15; clone_size: NA; cdr3_aa: CATSRTSGSNEQFF
v_call: TRBV28; clone_size: NA; cdr3_aa: CASFRDRGRANTGELFF